This passage covers 23 T cell receptor beta chains from one sample sequenced in a study of beta chain features in type 1 diabetes. Study outcomes and limitations: Among all four CD4+ subsets, Type 1 diabetes patients had TCRB CDR3s that were moderately but significantly shorter.

All of the isolated RNA was reverse transcribed, so expressed TCRB transcripts were sequenced. TCRdb's copy holds only in-frame clones and misses some; the assay was immunoSEQ multiplex PCR. The sample has some 350,000 clones, 8.5% to 10% seen once. The antigens of these receptors remain unknown. Source material: central memory CD4+ T cells from blood. All receptors derive from a man aged 30 to 45 with type 1 diabetes.

To note about this clone: Mismatch with germline at one junction end may stem from a read error. The same CDR3 also results from other DNA sequences found in this sample. J is TRBJ2-5 and V is TRBV2; 12 bases are shared with TRBD2. The CDR3 is made up of 15 amino acids. Germline CDR1 and CDR2: SNHLY and FYNNEI. CDR3 in amino acids: CASIPGLAGRKTQYF. Here the CDR3 DNA reads TGCGCCAGCATTCCCGGACTAGCGGGAAGAAAGACCCAGTACTTC.

The chain uses TRBV7-2 and TRBJ2-7, with no clear D. The CDR3 length is 18 residues. V shed 0 bases and J shed 1 base, with 19 bases lying between them. CDR1 and CDR2 from the germline V gene are SGHTA and FQGNSA. The CDR3 here is CASSLAVVAGPLSYEQYF. The CDR3 nucleotides read TGTGCCAGCAGCTTAGCGGTTGTAGCAGGTCCCCTATCCTACGAGCAGTACTTC.

V is TRBV30 and J is TRBJ2-7; TRBD1 matches at 11 bases. CDR1 is GTSNPN and CDR2 is SVGIG in the germline V gene (reference sequence). J gave up 5 bases and V 7 bases, and 4 bases lay outside the gene matches. The CDR3 has 12 residues. CDR3 bases: TGTGCCTTGGGACAGGGGGGGCACGAGCAGTACTTC. Translated, it gives CALGQGGHEQYF.

This chain joins TRBV7-2 and TRBJ1-2, with D possibly TRBD1 on 5 matching bases. Per germline, CDR1 SGHTA and CDR2 FQGNSA. V gave up 2 bases and J gave up 5 bases, with 24 bases separating them. The length of the CDR3 is 18 residues. The CDR3 sequence is CASSLRERGPPLRYGYTF. CDR3 sequence (DNA): TGTGCCAGCAGCTTAAGAGAGAGGGGCCCCCCGCTCCGGTATGGCTACACCTTC.

This clone has a handful of counts. The gene calls are TRBV30 and TRBJ2-5, with 7 nucleotides matching TRBD2. This CDR3 comprises 16 residues. V gave up 8 bases and J gave up 4 bases; unmatched junction bases: 19. CDR1 is GTSNPN and CDR2 is SVGIG in the germline V gene (reference sequence). DNA of the CDR3: TGTGCCAGCAGCCCTGGTCTAGCGGCAGTCGGAGAGACCCAGTACTTC. The encoded protein is CASSPGLAAVGETQYF.

This clone appeared a few times. CDR3 protein: CASSLGGNRDIGELFF. In DNA form, the CDR3 reads TGTGCCAGCAGTTTAGGGGGAAACAGGGATATCGGGGAGCTGTTTTTT. The chain combines TRBV27 with TRBJ2-2; D possibly corresponds to TRBD1 (6 bases). With 2 bases removed from V and 7 bases from J, the gap between germline ends came to 17 bases. In germline, CDR1 is MNHEY, CDR2 SMNVEV (reference sequence). The CDR3 extends over 16 amino acids.

A few counts support this clone. The V call is TRBV5-6, the J call TRBJ2-1; 8 bases are a match to TRBD2. With 4 bases clipped from V and 2 bases from J, the junction kept 5 bases outside the gene matches. Germline V gene lookup returns CDR1 SGHDT and CDR2 YYEEEE. This CDR3 is built from 15 residues. Here the CDR3 reads CASSATSGAYNEQFF. The CDR3, as DNA: TGTGCCAGCAGCGCTACTAGCGGAGCCTACAATGAGCAGTTCTTC.

There are many counts of this clone. The chain couples TRBV28 to TRBJ2-2; no reliable D call. Between the trimmed V and J ends, which lost 5 bases and 7 bases, there was a span of 8 bases. Germline assignment: CDR1 MDHEN and CDR2 SYDVKM. The CDR3 covers 12 residues. In DNA form, the CDR3 reads TGTGCCAGCAGTCCCCCTCGCGGGGAGCTGTTTTTT. It is translated as CASSPPRGELFF.

There are a few counts of this clone. J is TRBJ1-3 and V is TRBV28; D remains ambiguous. The CDR3 loop spans 15 amino acids. V was cut by 3 bases and J by 3 bases, with 12 bases left in between. Germline V gene data show CDR1 as MDHEN and CDR2 as SYDVKM. The CDR3 DNA is TGTGCCAGCAGTTTGGCCAATAACCTTGGAAACACCATATATTTT. Amino acids: CASSLANNLGNTIYF.

This clone was seen a handful of times. The V gene is TRBV6-5, the J gene TRBJ2-7, with TRBD1 identical over 8 bases. V dropped 6 bases and J dropped 4; count of bases not matched to a gene: 11. The germline gives CDR1 MNHEY, CDR2 SVGAGI. The CDR3 spans 15 residues. CDR3 sequence reads: CASSERQGPGYEQYF. CDR3 nucleotide sequence: TGTGCCAGCAGCGAACGACAGGGGCCCGGGTACGAGCAGTACTTC.

This clone was seen at least ten times. V and J are TRBV5-6 and TRBJ2-2; D might be TRBD1 (5 bases). V was pared by 3 bases and J by 7 bases, with 16 bases between. Per the germline V gene, CDR1 is SGHDT and CDR2 is YYEEEE. The CDR3 loop spans 15 amino acids. The CDR3, as DNA: TGTGCCAGCAGCTCCGTCAGTAGGGGTGGCGGGGAGCTGTTTTTT. This sequence encodes CASSSVSRGGGELFF.

This clone appeared many times. The chain is built from TRBV28 and TRBJ1-1; TRBD1 matches 7 bases. V shed 3 bases and J 3 bases; nucleotides not matched to a gene: 1. Germline-derived CDR1 and CDR2 are MDHEN and SYDVKM. The CDR3 has 13 residues. CDR3 amino acids: CASSFDRDTEAFF. The CDR3 nucleotides read TGTGCCAGCAGTTTCGACAGGGACACTGAAGCTTTCTTT.

In its sample, this clone was seen many times. The J gene is TRBJ2-4, the V gene TRBV6-6, with 7 bases identical to TRBD1. Germline values: CDR1 MNHNY, CDR2 SVGAGI (reference sequence). This CDR3 has 16 amino acids. The V gene end was trimmed by 2 bases and the J gene end by 1 base; junction bases not matched to a gene: 5. CDR3 region: CASSYVQGEAKNIQYF. The CDR3 region has the DNA TGTGCCAGCAGTTACGTCCAGGGGGAGGCCAAAAACATTCAGTACTTC.

The chain carries TRBV7-3 and TRBJ2-6; no reliable D call. V was shortened by 4 bases and J by 1 base, with 5 bases between the two germline ends. This CDR3 region has 14 residues. Germline V gene data show CDR1 as SGHTA and CDR2 as FQGTGA. CDR3 sequence: CASSSLSGANVLTF. The DNA for the CDR3 is TGTGCCAGCAGCTCCTTATCTGGGGCCAACGTCCTGACTTTC. The whole variable domain, remainder taken from reference TRBV7-3 and TRBJ2-6, is GAGVSQTPSNKVTEKGKYVELRCDPISGHTALYWYRQSLGQGPEFLIYFQGTGAADDSGLPNDRFFAVRPEGSVSTLKIQRTERGDSAVYLCASSSLSGANVLTFGAGSRLTVL.

The V call is TRBV7-2, the J call TRBJ2-7; D remains unclear. Per the germline V gene, CDR1 is SGHTA and CDR2 is FQGNSA. The CDR3 is 15 amino acids. The V gene lost 1 base and the J gene lost 2 bases, with 12 bases spanning the gap. The CDR3 region is CASSLGVKITYEQYF. Written as DNA, the CDR3 is TGTGCCAGCAGCTTAGGGGTAAAGATCACCTACGAGCAGTACTTC. The full variable domain, in which reference TRBV7-2 and TRBJ2-7 provide the parts outside the CDR3, is GAGVSQSPSNKVTEKGKDVELRCDPISGHTALYWYRQSLGQGLEFLIYFQGNSAPDKSGLPSDRFSAERTGGSVSTLTIQRTQQEDSAVYLCASSLGVKITYEQYFGPGTRLTVT.

CDR3 DNA: TGTGCCAGCAGCCGGCTTATCGGCGGGGAGAACACCGGGGAGCTGTTTTTT. Its translation is CASSRLIGGENTGELFF. The chain joins TRBV7-9 to TRBJ2-2; D possibly corresponds to TRBD2 (6 bases). CDR1 and CDR2 (germline): SEHNR, FQNEAQ (reference sequence). This CDR3 region has 17 residues. Trimming took 5 bases from V and 1 from J, leaving 17 bases between them. Complete variable domain (other parts from reference TRBV7-9 and TRBJ2-2): DTGVSQNPRHKITKRGQNVTFRCDPISEHNRLYWYRQTLGQGPEFLTYFQNEAQLEKSRLLSDRFSAERPKGSFSTLEIQRTEQGDSAMYLCASSRLIGGENTGELFFGEGSRLTVL.

This clone was observed a few times. This chain links TRBV6-1 with TRBJ2-1, with no clear D. Trimming removed 4 bases at V and 8 bases at J, with 6 bases between. This CDR3 has 11 amino acids. Germline CDR1 reads MNHNS; CDR2 reads SASEGT. The CDR3 nucleotides are TGTGCCAGCAGTGTCGGGCATGAGCAGTTCTTC. It yields the protein CASSVGHEQFF.

The V call is TRBV4-3, the J call TRBJ2-6; possibly TRBD2 for D (6 bases). Germline assignment: CDR1 LGHNA and CDR2 YSLEER. Between the trimmed V and J ends, which lost 1 base and 0 bases, there was a span of 10 bases. This CDR3 has 17 residues. In DNA, the CDR3 is TGCGCCAGCAGCCAAGTGGTCGGGGGCTCTGGGGCCAACGTCCTGACTTTC. Translating it yields CASSQVVGGSGANVLTF.

The sample holds a few counts of this clone. The chain is built from TRBV2 and TRBJ2-5; 7 bases are a match to TRBD2. The CDR3 runs 11 residues. Germline V gives CDR1 SNHLY, CDR2 FYNNEI. J gave up 9 bases and V 4 bases, and 2 bases lay outside the gene matches. CDR3 DNA sequence: TGTGCCAGCAGTGGGGCGGGGGCCCAGTACTTC. Translation: CASSGAGAQYF.

This clone was counted only a few times. This sequence joins TRBV6-6 and TRBJ2-7; maybe TRBD2 (6 bases). The V and J ends lost 7 bases and 0 bases respectively, with 16 bases between them. From germline, CDR1 is MNHNY and CDR2 SVGAGI (reference sequence). This CDR3 has 15 residues. This CDR3 is CASTPVGTGSYEQYF. As DNA, the CDR3 is TGTGCCAGCACCCCCGTTGGGACTGGCTCCTACGAGCAGTACTTC.

This clone has only a few counts. The chain combines TRBV7-9 with TRBJ2-5; tentative D call: TRBD1 (6 bases). CDR3 length equals 14 residues. V lost 0 bases, J lost 5 bases, and 10 bases lay in between. Germline CDR1 SEHNR, CDR2 FQNEAQ (reference sequence). The CDR3 bases are TGTGCCAGCAGCTTAGCGGGCAGGGGTGAGACCCAGTACTTC. It yields the protein CASSLAGRGETQYF.

This clone was seen only a few times. This chain links TRBV5-4 with TRBJ2-2; D remains ambiguous. Germline V CDR1 and CDR2: SGHNT, YYREEE (reference sequence). The CDR3 runs to 12 residues. The V gene lost 4 bases and the J gene lost 6 bases, with 7 bases spanning the gap. The DNA for the CDR3 is TGTGCCAGCAGCCAGTCCTCCGGGGAGCTGTTTTTT. It yields the protein CASSQSSGELFF.

V is TRBV13 and J is TRBJ2-5; D remains unclear. Germline CDR1 PRHDT, CDR2 FYEKMQ (reference sequence). V shed 5 bases and J shed 4 bases, with 11 bases lying between them. The CDR3 has 13 amino acids. The CDR3 sequence: CASSLYKAETQYF. For the CDR3, the DNA is TGTGCCAGCAGCCTCTATAAAGCAGAGACCCAGTACTTC.